This is a list of T cell receptor beta chains from one sample in a study of blood T cell repertoires in COVID-19. TCRdb keeps only in-frame clones here, not all; method: immunoSEQ multiplex PCR. This sample has tens of thousands of clones; 80% occur once, and the top ten carry 19%. Specimen: peripheral blood. These receptors all come from a woman aged 80 or over with acute or convalescent COVID-19. Both conserved end residues are part of each CDR3. A D gene is named only where the DNA matches it firmly. Not all rows give a size; the values are once, few, many and, for expanded clones, a class.

j_call v_call clone_size d_call cdr3_nt cdr3_aa
TRBJ2-1 TRBV4-2 - TRBD1 TGTGCCAGCAGCCAGCATGGACAGGGGGCCTCCTACAATGAGCAGTTCTTC CASSQHGQGASYNEQFF
TRBJ2-3 TRBV9 - TRBD2 TGTGCCAGCAGCGTAGTAGGGCGGGGGGCCACAGATACGCAGTATTTT CASSVVGRGATDTQYF
TRBJ2-7 TRBV29-1 once - TGCAGCGTTGCGAGTTTTGGGCACGAGCAGTACTTC CSVASFGHEQYF
TRBJ1-5 TRBV25-1 - - TGTGCCAGCAGTGAGCCCGGGGTTGCCAATCAGCCCCAGCATTTT CASSEPGVANQPQHF
TRBJ2-1 TRBV6-5 - - TGTGCCAGCAGCGTGACAGCCCACACAAACAATGAGCAGTTCTTC CASSVTAHTNNEQFF
TRBJ2-3 TRBV2 - TRBD1 TGTGCCAGCACTCCACAGGGGGCAGGCACAGATACGCAGTATTTT CASTPQGAGTDTQYF
TRBJ1-3 TRBV11-1 - - TGTGCCAGCAGCCGCGCATTTGGCACCATATATTTT CASSRAFGTIYF
TRBJ1-1 TRBV6-6 - - TGTGCCAGCAGTTACGGGGGCATGGACACTGAAGCTTTCTTT CASSYGGMDTEAFF
TRBJ2-5 TRBV6-5 once - TGTGCCAGCAGTAGTAGTTCTATTCAGACCCAGTACTTC CASSSSSIQTQYF
TRBJ1-2 TRBV7-9 - - TGTGCCAGCAGCTTAGGTAGACAGTCCTATGGCTACACCTTC CASSLGRQSYGYTF
TRBJ2-5 TRBV18 - TRBD1 TGTGCCAGCTCACAGGGGACAGGGGTCGGGAAGACCCAGTACTTC CASSQGTGVGKTQYF
TRBJ2-2 TRBV27 - - TGTGCCAGCATGAGGCTTCTGGCTAGCACAAGGCCCACCGGGGAGCTGTTTTTT CASMRLLASTRPTGELFF
TRBJ2-7 TRBV19 - TRBD1 TGTGCCAGTAGTCCCCAGGACAGGGTCTTCGACGAGCAGTACTTC CASSPQDRVFDEQYF
TRBJ2-5 TRBV6-1 - TRBD2 TGTGCCAGCAGTGAAGCGCTGGCTAGCGGAGAGACCCAGTACTTC CASSEALASGETQYF
TRBJ2-7 TRBV29-1 few - TGCAGCGTTGAAGGAGGACCAGGGTACGAGCAGTACTTC CSVEGGPGYEQYF
TRBJ2-3 TRBV12-3/TRBV12-4 - - TGTGCCAGCAGTCTCCAGACTGGTGATACGCAGTATTTT CASSLQTGDTQYF
TRBJ2-7 TRBV6-5 - TRBD2 TGTGCCAGCAGTTTCGCCGGGACTAGCGTCTACGAGCAGTACTTC CASSFAGTSVYEQYF
TRBJ1-3 TRBV18 - TRBD1 TGTGCCAGCTCACATCTACAACAGGGGTCTGGAAACACCATATATTTT CASSHLQQGSGNTIYF
TRBJ2-7 TRBV10-3 - TRBD2 TGTGCCATCAGTGATTCCGGGACTAGCGACTCCTACGAGCAGTACTTC CAISDSGTSDSYEQYF
TRBJ1-2 TRBV5-1 - TRBD1 TGCGCCAGCAGCTCACTTACAGGGGGATCCGATGGCTACACCTTC CASSSLTGGSDGYTF
TRBJ1-2 TRBV24-1 few - TGTGCCACCAGTGACCGCAGGGGCAGTGGCTACACCTTC CATSDRRGSGYTF
TRBJ2-7 TRBV6-4 - TRBD1 TGTGCCAGCAGCCCGGGACAGGGCTCCTACGAGCAGTACTTC CASSPGQGSYEQYF